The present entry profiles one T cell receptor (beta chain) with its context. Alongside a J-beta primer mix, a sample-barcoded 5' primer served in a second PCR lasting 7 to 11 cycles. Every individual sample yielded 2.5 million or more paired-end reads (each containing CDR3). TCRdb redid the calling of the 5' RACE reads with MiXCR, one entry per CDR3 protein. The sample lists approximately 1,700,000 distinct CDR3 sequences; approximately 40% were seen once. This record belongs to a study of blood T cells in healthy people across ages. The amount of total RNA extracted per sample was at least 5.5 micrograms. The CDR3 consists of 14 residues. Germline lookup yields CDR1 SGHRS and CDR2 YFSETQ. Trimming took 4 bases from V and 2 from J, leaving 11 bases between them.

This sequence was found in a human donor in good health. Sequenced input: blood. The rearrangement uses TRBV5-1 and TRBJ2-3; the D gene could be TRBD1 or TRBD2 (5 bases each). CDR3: CASSRGAITDTQYF. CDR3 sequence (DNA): TGCGCCAGCAGCCGAGGGGCGATCACAGATACGCAGTATTTT.